The sequence of this T cell receptor (beta chain) was determined in a study of vaccination and CD4 T cells after COVID-19 (dated 2022 in TCRdb). General notes on the study: The convalescent cohort included six males and four females, with two Hispanic individuals, seven Caucasians, two Asians and one multiracial person. In ten to eleven COVID-19 convalescent patients and a few infection-naive healthy vaccine recipients, researchers compared the spike-specific CD4+ TCR repertoire from before mRNA vaccination with the repertoire from after. As controls, cultures received a CEFX viral epitope pool (the positive control), an HIV-1 Nef peptide pool (the negative control), or no peptide at all. Post-COVID blood samples from convalescent patients were collected a median of about 110 days after diagnosis, with a range of about 35 to 161 days. Each participant got two doses of either the Pfizer-BioNTech BNT162b2 vaccine (n=8) or the Moderna mRNA-1273 vaccine (n=2). Overlapping spike peptide pools from SARS-CoV-2 and from the common cold coronaviruses HCoV-NL63, HCoV-OC43 and HCoV-229E were used as culture stimuli. Post-vaccine blood samples were taken a median of about 72 days after the second vaccine dose, with a range of 14 to 241 days. The paper's findings and limits, for the study overall: Relatively few convalescent patients were included in the study, and early timepoints after natural infection were not analyzed. In convalescent patients, nearly all vaccine-specific clones (304 of 307) were found to be mono-reactive for SARS-CoV-2 spike rather than cross-reactive with common cold coronaviruses. Although the median number of SARS-CoV-2-reactive clonotypes went up from more than 20 after infection to 38 after vaccination, the increase was not significant. In convalescent patients, a median about 86% of post-vaccine SARS-CoV-2-reactive clones were detected only after vaccination, suggesting vaccine-specific priming.

The library was produced with PCR. TCR sequencing of DNA from cultured CD4+ T cells used the Oncomine TCR Beta short-read assay at the Johns Hopkins FTIC core. The QIAamp micro DNA kit was used to extract genomic DNA from the cultured CD4+ T cells. Oncomine TCR Beta libraries made from cultured CD4+ T cells were pooled using unique dual indexes and sequenced on an Illumina iSeq 100. Concerning the study's data processing: Non-productive sequences were removed, and CDR3s that did not start with C, did not end with F or W, or were shorter than 7 amino acids were discarded. The MANAFEST web application was used to identify antigen-specific clonotypes by comparing peptide-stimulated wells against reference wells and other culture wells. To be called positive, a clone needed an FDR below 0.05, an odds ratio above 5, and a productive frequency above 0.1% in at least two of three replicate wells. A clonotype was classed as cross-reactive if the clonotype showed significant expansion both in SARS-CoV-2 spike wells and in at least one common cold coronavirus spike condition. Levenshtein distances (stringdist) and unrooted phylogenetic trees (ape) in R version 3.6.1 were used to assess CDR3 homology. TCRdb's own reprocessing of the public reads used fastp at Q25 and MiXCR and kept productive beta chains. A single entry per CDR3 protein holds the most common genes and DNA from its merged rows. What appears here as the V and J calls and clone size reflects TCRdb's work, not the paper's. The sample table records just under 20,000 distinct CDR3 sequences; 42% of these occur just once. The ten largest clones take up approximately 26% of the sample.

In light of the paper, this sample's treatment or condition label describes: roughly nine-day PBMC culture with coronavirus spike peptide pools or control peptides (ViraFEST assay). To expand antigen-specific T cells with peptide pools and then pick out the expanded clonotypes through TCR sequencing, the study relied on the ViraFEST assay. Negative nucleocapsid antibody tests before and after vaccination confirmed that the healthy vaccine recipients had no prior SARS-CoV-2 infection. Each well held millions of PBMCs cultured with roughly 9.2 ug/ml peptide pools in IMDM containing roughly 5% human AB serum and approximately 10 IU/ml IL-2. Half of the culture medium was replaced with fresh IL-2-containing medium on days 3 and 7. Once the cells had been in culture for about 10 days, the EasySep CD4+ T cell isolation kit was used to isolate CD4+ T cells by negative selection. Ficoll-Paque Plus gradient centrifugation was used to isolate PBMCs from whole blood, and the isolated PBMCs were then either used fresh or cryopreserved at -140C. Each culture condition was generally run in triplicate wells.

From the cysteine through the phenylalanine, the CDR3 covers 19 amino acids. The entry retains the CDR3 DNA only, 57 bases that are in frame from base 1. This clonotype was recorded once. Its antigen remains undetermined. There are no base qualities to consult, and no much larger clone falls within one base. One read alone provides weak support. The receptor was derived from a human donor who received a COVID-19 vaccine. Here the sequenced sample was CD4+ T cells from blood, cultured in vitro, taken before SARS-CoV-2 vaccination. The V and J genes are TRBV12-2 and TRBJ1-2; TRBD1, the table's D call, was not compared with the DNA. TRBV12-2 is noted as a pseudogene. The sequenced DNA is TGTGCAAGTCGCTTAGCGCCCATGGGCCCGGACAGTACTAACTATGGCTACACCTTC. Translated, this is CASRLAPMGPDSTNYGYTF.